The rows below give T cell receptor beta chains drawn from one sample of a study of beta chain features in type 1 diabetes. Method: immunoSEQ multiplex PCR; TCRdb's copy keeps in-frame clones and lacks some. Here the sample spans more than 350,000 clones, around 10% being singletons. Sample: naive CD4+ T cells from blood. These receptors all stem from a woman between 18 and 29 years old in good health. Both conserved end residues are part of each CDR3. A D gene is named only where the DNA matches it firmly. Rows give clone size only sometimes, using once, few, many, or a class for an expanded clone.

clone_size j_call v_call d_call cdr3_aa cdr3_nt
. TRBJ1-4 TRBV28 . CASGSTAINEKLFF TGTGCCAGCGGTTCGACAGCGATTAATGAAAAACTGTTTTTT
. TRBJ1-2 TRBV5-4 TRBD1 CASSAGQYNYGYTF TGTGCCAGCAGCGCGGGACAGTATAACTATGGCTACACCTTC
few TRBJ2-1 TRBV7-2 TRBD2 CASSLDLAGHNEQFF TGTGCCAGCAGCTTAGATCTAGCGGGGCACAATGAGCAGTTCTTC
. TRBJ2-7 TRBV21-1 . CASSKEGREIYEQYF TGTGCCAGCAGCAAAGAGGGCAGGGAAATCTACGAGCAGTACTTC
few TRBJ2-1 TRBV5-1 TRBD2 CASSLVTSGGYNEQFF TGCGCCAGCAGCTTGGTAACTAGCGGGGGATACAATGAGCAGTTCTTC
. TRBJ2-5 TRBV6-6 TRBD1 CASSYIRDSTPMAQYF TGTGCCAGCAGTTACATCCGGGACAGCACTCCTATGGCCCAGTACTTC
few TRBJ2-1 TRBV4-3 TRBD2 CASSQDPASGGKYNEQFF TGCGCCAGCAGCCAAGATCCCGCTAGCGGGGGCAAATACAATGAGCAGTTCTTC
few TRBJ2-3 TRBV9 . CASSVDSSSTDTQYF TGTGCCAGCAGCGTAGACAGCTCTAGCACAGATACGCAGTATTTT
many TRBJ2-3 TRBV15 . CATSPGSHSTDTQYF TGTGCCACCTCTCCCGGGTCCCATAGCACAGATACGCAGTATTTT
. TRBJ2-4 TRBV4-3 TRBD1 CASSQQGAAWNIQYF TGCGCCAGCAGCCAACAGGGGGCAGCGTGGAACATTCAGTACTTC
. TRBJ2-3 TRBV15 TRBD1 CATSREQGRATDTQYF TGTGCCACCAGCAGAGAACAGGGGCGTGCGACAGATACGCAGTATTTT
few TRBJ2-5 TRBV18 . CASSPPEETQYF TGTGCCAGCTCACCACCGGAAGAGACCCAGTACTTC
few TRBJ2-5 TRBV28 . CASFPIYSNQETQYF TGTGCCAGCTTCCCTATCTACAGTAACCAAGAGACCCAGTACTTC
few TRBJ2-7 TRBV5-6 . CASSFLGTLQYF TGTGCCAGCAGCTTCTTGGGGACACTACAGTACTTC
few TRBJ2-5 TRBV5-1 TRBD1 CASSNRQGPETQYF TGCGCCAGCAGCAATCGACAGGGGCCGGAGACCCAGTACTTC
. TRBJ2-7 TRBV19 TRBD1 CASSVPGQGYEQYF TGTGCCAGTAGTGTACCGGGACAGGGATACGAGCAGTACTTC
. TRBJ2-3 TRBV7-2 . CASSWKVQADTQYF TGTGCCAGCAGCTGGAAGGTCCAAGCAGATACGCAGTATTTT
few TRBJ1-4 TRBV7-9 . CASSLKQEEKLFF TGTGCCAGCAGCTTAAAACAGGAAGAAAAACTGTTTTTT
. TRBJ2-1 TRBV4-2 TRBD2 CASSQVAGGPILDEQFF TGTGCCAGCAGCCAGGTAGCGGGAGGCCCGATTTTGGATGAGCAGTTCTTC
few TRBJ1-6 TRBV2 . CASGGYSPLHF TGTGCCAGCGGAGGGTATTCACCCCTCCACTTT
few TRBJ2-7 TRBV18 TRBD1 CASSPGQLFEQYF TGTGCCAGCTCACCGGGACAGCTATTCGAGCAGTACTTC
. TRBJ1-6 TRBV5-1 . CASSLTAYSPLHF TGCGCCAGCAGCTTGACCGCGTATTCACCCCTCCACTTT
few TRBJ1-2 TRBV28 . CASSLKANYGYTF TGTGCCAGCAGTTTAAAGGCGAACTATGGCTACACCTTC
few TRBJ2-4 TRBV29-1 . CSVGEIAKNIQYF TGCAGCGTTGGGGAAATAGCCAAAAACATTCAGTACTTC
. TRBJ2-2 TRBV9 . CASSINTRTGELFF TGTGCCAGCAGCATCAACACTCGCACCGGGGAGCTGTTTTTT
. TRBJ2-6 TRBV7-6 . CASSLAGGSGANVLTF TGTGCCAGCAGCTTAGCGGGAGGCTCTGGGGCCAACGTCCTGACTTTC
. TRBJ2-7 TRBV5-8 . CASTLAQRGLIEQYF TGTGCCAGCACCCTAGCCCAACGGGGGCTAATTGAGCAGTACTTC
. TRBJ1-2 TRBV27 TRBD1 CASSHGGQPYYGYTF TGTGCCAGCTCTCATGGGGGACAGCCGTACTATGGCTACACCTTC
few TRBJ1-3 TRBV15 . CATSRDMPGRNTIYF TGTGCCACCAGCAGAGATATGCCGGGTAGAAACACCATATATTTT
few TRBJ1-4 TRBV19 . CASSMISNEKLFF TGTGCCAGTAGTATGATCTCGAATGAAAAACTGTTTTTT
few TRBJ2-3 TRBV29-1 . CSVDPGGTDTQYF TGCAGCGTTGATCCGGGGGGCACAGATACGCAGTATTTT
. TRBJ1-1 TRBV4-3 TRBD1 CASSQGDRGFAEAFF TGCGCCAGCAGCCAGGGGGACAGGGGATTCGCTGAAGCTTTCTTT